Below are 16 T cell receptor beta chains sequenced from a single sample in a study of breast tumors, draining lymph nodes, adjacent tissues. A single record per CDR3 protein comes from TCRdb applying MiXCR to the multiplex PCR reads. Altogether around 130,000 distinct CDR3 sequences are present, 21% being singletons, with the ten largest covering 2.2%. Breast cancer patients provided tissue from their axillary draining lymph nodes. The sample taken for sequencing was axillary lymph node tissue. The receptor source for this set is a female donor with breast cancer. Some clones in this sample may be carry-over from other donors' samples.

Many counts were recorded for this clonotype. The chain has TRBV2 and TRBJ2-5; possibly TRBD2 for D (5 bases). Germline V gene data show CDR1 as SNHLY and CDR2 as FYNNEI. The CDR3 runs to 14 residues. The V gene lost 4 bases and the J gene lost 4 bases, with 13 bases spanning the gap. The CDR3 DNA reads TGTGCCAGCAGTGGGACCCCCGGGGTAGAGACCCAGTACTTC. Protein: CASSGTPGVETQYF.

This clonotype was observed at least ten times. The CDR3 DNA is TGTGCCAGCAGCCAGGAGGCTAGCGGGAGTATGGAGCTGTTTTTT. As protein: CASSQEASGSMELFF. J is TRBJ2-2 and V is TRBV3-1; 10 nucleotides agree with TRBD2. This CDR3 comprises 15 residues. J was trimmed by 10 bases and V by 3 bases; bases with no gene match: 8. Germline V gene data show CDR1 as LGHDT and CDR2 as YNNKEL (reference sequence).

At least ten counts were recorded for this clonotype. CDR3 nucleotides: TGTGCCACCAGTGATTTGGGGACTAGCGGGAGGGAATCCTACTACGAGCAGTACTTC. Residues: CATSDLGTSGRESYYEQYF. The chain joins TRBV24-1 to TRBJ2-7, with 16 positions matching TRBD2. This CDR3 spans 19 amino acids. CDR1 KGHDR and CDR2 SFDVKD come from the germline V gene. V lost 0 bases and J lost 3; bases outside the gene matches: 7.

The gene calls are TRBV12-3 or TRBV12-4 and TRBJ2-7; D is tentatively TRBD1 or TRBD2 (5 bases each). V gave up 3 bases and J gave up 3 bases, with 12 bases separating them. The CDR3 totals 14 residues. CDR3 amino acids: CASSFKRTHYEQYF. The DNA of the CDR3 is TGTGCCAGCAGTTTCAAGCGGACACACTACGAGCAGTACTTC.

This clonotype was detected many times. This chain uses TRBV20-1 with TRBJ2-5; no firm D call. V lost 3 bases and J lost 5, with 13 bases in between. Germline values: CDR1 DFQATT, CDR2 SNEGSKA (reference sequence). There are 13 residues in the CDR3. CDR3 protein: CSASLMVGETQYF. In DNA, the CDR3 is TGCAGTGCTAGCTTAATGGTGGGGGAGACCCAGTACTTC.

The sample holds a few counts of this clonotype. The V and J genes are TRBV29-1 and TRBJ2-3; 7 nucleotides match TRBD2. Germline CDR1 reads SQVTM; CDR2 reads ANQGSEA. The CDR3 covers 11 residues. CDR3 nucleotides: TGCGGCGCCAGACTAGCAAATACGCAGTATTTT. Amino acid sequence: CGARLANTQYF.

This clonotype was detected many times. The chain carries TRBV6-5 and TRBJ1-5; D gene uncertain. V dropped 2 bases and J dropped 2 bases, with 7 bases sitting between them. CDR1 and CDR2 (germline): MNHEY, SVGAGI. The CDR3 runs 14 residues. The CDR3 DNA sequence: TGTGCCAGCAGTTACGACCCAGGCAATCAGCCCCAGCATTTT. Translation: CASSYDPGNQPQHF.

This clonotype has at least ten counts. The chain joins TRBV5-1 to TRBJ2-3, with D possibly being TRBD1 (5 bases). Germline assignment: CDR1 SGHRS and CDR2 YFSETQ. CDR3 length: 17 residues. V dropped 1 base and J dropped 2 bases, with 17 bases sitting between them. CDR3 DNA: TGCGCCAGCAGCTTGCTTATGGGGCTTGGGGCCACAGATACGCAGTATTTT. Amino acids: CASSLLMGLGATDTQYF. The whole variable domain, remainder taken from reference TRBV5-1 and TRBJ2-3, is KAGVTQTPRYLIKTRGQQVTLSCSPISGHRSVSWYQQTPGQGLQFLFEYFSETQRNKGNFPGRFSGRQFSNSRSEMNVSTLELGDSALYLCASSLLMGLGATDTQYFGPGTRLTVL.

There are many counts of this clonotype. The V and J genes are TRBV5-1 and TRBJ2-7, with a tentative D call TRBD1 (5 bases). CDR1 and CDR2 (germline): SGHRS, YFSETQ. The V gene lost 2 bases and the J gene lost 2 bases, with 14 bases spanning the gap. This CDR3 has 15 residues. CDR3 loop: CASSFGPQGPYEQYF. The CDR3 DNA reads TGCGCCAGCAGCTTCGGGCCCCAGGGTCCCTACGAGCAGTACTTC.

This clonotype was counted at least ten times. The gene calls are TRBV6-1 and TRBJ2-7, with TRBD2 as a possible D gene (5 bases). CDR3 length: 14 residues. CDR1 and CDR2 from the germline V gene are MNHNS and SASEGT. V gave up 6 bases and J gave up 3 bases, with 15 bases separating them. DNA for the CDR3: TGTGCCAGCAGCTTAGAGGGCCAATTCTACGAGCAGTACTTC. This translates into CASSLEGQFYEQYF.

This clonotype turned up a few times. A much larger clone lies one base from this, so it may be a read error. V usage is TRBV29-1 and J usage is TRBJ2-7, with 10 bases lining up with TRBD1. After removal of 7 bases from V and 8 bases from J, the junction contained 11 bases not matched to a gene. The CDR3 runs 13 residues. Germline CDR1 SQVTM, CDR2 ANQGSEA. This CDR3 reads CSAEGTGVDKQYF. For the CDR3, the DNA is TGCAGCGCTGAGGGGACAGGGGTCGACAAGCAGTACTTC.

This clonotype was recorded at least ten times. This rearrangement joins TRBV5-1 to TRBJ2-7; weak D call: TRBD2 (6 bases). CDR1 is SGHRS and CDR2 is YFSETQ in the germline V gene. Trimming stripped 4 bases from V and 5 bases from J, with 16 bases between. The CDR3 loop spans 14 amino acids. The CDR3 coding sequence is TGCGCCAGCAGCGTCTGGGACCGCGGGGACGAGCAGTACTTC. Translated: CASSVWDRGDEQYF.

There are many counts of this clonotype. The chain couples TRBV7-3 to TRBJ2-1; D possibly corresponds to TRBD2 (6 bases). This CDR3 region has 13 residues. Between the trimmed V and J ends, which lost 0 bases and 7 bases, there was a span of 7 bases. Germline assignment: CDR1 SGHTA and CDR2 FQGTGA. The CDR3 reads CASSLTAGNEQFF. Here the CDR3 DNA reads TGTGCCAGCAGCTTAACGGCGGGAAATGAGCAGTTCTTC.

This clonotype was detected ten times or more. The rearrangement links TRBV2 to TRBJ2-7; 14 bases are a match to TRBD2. The CDR3 covers 17 residues. The ends lost 7 bases at V and 1 base at J; junction bases unmatched: 9. Germline loops: CDR1 SNHLY, CDR2 FYNNEI. CDR3 protein: CASNPGTSGSKSYEQYF. In nucleotides, the CDR3 is TGTGCCAGCAACCCCGGGACTAGCGGGAGTAAGTCCTACGAGCAGTACTTC.

This clonotype was observed at least ten times. The gene calls are TRBV5-4 and TRBJ2-5, with D unresolved. Germline assignment: CDR1 SGHNT and CDR2 YYREEE (reference sequence). This CDR3 spans 13 amino acids. V was shortened by 0 bases and J by 1 base, with 4 bases between the two germline ends. The CDR3 reads CASSLGPQETQYF. CDR3 sequence (DNA): TGTGCCAGCAGCTTGGGCCCCCAAGAGACCCAGTACTTC.

This clonotype was seen ten or more times. The V gene is TRBV20-1, the J gene TRBJ2-7, with D possibly matching TRBD2 (6 bases). The CDR3 has 14 residues. Germline V gives CDR1 DFQATT, CDR2 SNEGSKA (reference sequence). Trimming pared 0 bases from V and 3 bases from J, leaving 12 bases between. CDR3 amino acids: CSARDAGSIYEQYF. CDR3 in DNA: TGCAGTGCTAGAGATGCCGGGAGTATCTACGAGCAGTACTTC.